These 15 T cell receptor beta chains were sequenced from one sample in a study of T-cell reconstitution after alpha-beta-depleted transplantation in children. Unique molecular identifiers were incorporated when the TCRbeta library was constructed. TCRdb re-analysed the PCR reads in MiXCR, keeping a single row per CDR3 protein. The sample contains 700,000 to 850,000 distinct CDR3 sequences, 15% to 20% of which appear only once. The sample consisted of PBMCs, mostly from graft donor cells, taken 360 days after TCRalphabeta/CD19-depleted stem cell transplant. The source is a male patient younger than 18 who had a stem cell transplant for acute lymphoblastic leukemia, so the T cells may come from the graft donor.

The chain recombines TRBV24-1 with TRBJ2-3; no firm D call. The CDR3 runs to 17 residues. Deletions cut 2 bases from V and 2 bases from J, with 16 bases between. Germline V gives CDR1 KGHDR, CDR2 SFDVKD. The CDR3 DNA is TGTGCCACCAGTGATTCCCTCCCGGCCGCGGTCACAGATACGCAGTATTTT. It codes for CATSDSLPAAVTDTQYF.

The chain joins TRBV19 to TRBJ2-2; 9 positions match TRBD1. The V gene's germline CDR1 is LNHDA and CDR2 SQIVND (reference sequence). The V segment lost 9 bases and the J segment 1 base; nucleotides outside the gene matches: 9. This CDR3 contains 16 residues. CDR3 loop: CASRNRGRRNTGELFF. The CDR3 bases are TGTGCCAGCAGAAACAGGGGGCGGCGGAACACCGGGGAGCTGTTTTTT. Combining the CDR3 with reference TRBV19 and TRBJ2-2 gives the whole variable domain DGGITQSPKYLFRKEGQNVTLSCEQNLNHDAMYWYRQDPGQGLRLIYYSQIVNDFQKGDIAEGYSVSREKKESFPLTVTSAQKNPTAFYLCASRNRGRRNTGELFFGEGSRLTVL.

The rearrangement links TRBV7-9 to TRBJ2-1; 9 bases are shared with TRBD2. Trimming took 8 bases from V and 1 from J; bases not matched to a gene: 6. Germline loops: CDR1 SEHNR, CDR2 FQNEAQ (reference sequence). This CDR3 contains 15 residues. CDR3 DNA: TGTGCCAGCGCGGCCGGACTAGCGTCCTACAATGAGCAGTTCTTC. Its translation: CASAAGLASYNEQFF.

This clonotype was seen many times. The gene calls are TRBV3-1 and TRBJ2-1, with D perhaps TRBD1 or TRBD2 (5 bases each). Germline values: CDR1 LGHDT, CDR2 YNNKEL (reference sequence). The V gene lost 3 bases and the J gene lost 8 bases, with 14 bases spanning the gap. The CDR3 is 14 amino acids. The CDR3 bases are TGTGCCAGCAGCCAGGGGCCGTTGGGAGATGAGCAGTTCTTC. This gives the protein CASSQGPLGDEQFF.

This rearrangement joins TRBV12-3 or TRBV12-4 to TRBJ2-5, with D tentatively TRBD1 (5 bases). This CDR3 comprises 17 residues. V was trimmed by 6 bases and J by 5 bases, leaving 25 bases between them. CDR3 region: CASRYTGQAHLPETQYF. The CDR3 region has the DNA TGTGCCAGCAGGTACACAGGACAAGCGCATCTACCTGAGACCCAGTACTTC.

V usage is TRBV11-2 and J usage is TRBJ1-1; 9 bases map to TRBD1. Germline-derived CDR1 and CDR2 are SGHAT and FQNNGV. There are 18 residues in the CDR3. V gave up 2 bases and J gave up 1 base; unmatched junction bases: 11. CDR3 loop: CASSLRTGERGGNTEAFF. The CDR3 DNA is TGTGCCAGCAGCTTACGGACAGGGGAGAGGGGGGGGAACACTGAAGCTTTCTTT.

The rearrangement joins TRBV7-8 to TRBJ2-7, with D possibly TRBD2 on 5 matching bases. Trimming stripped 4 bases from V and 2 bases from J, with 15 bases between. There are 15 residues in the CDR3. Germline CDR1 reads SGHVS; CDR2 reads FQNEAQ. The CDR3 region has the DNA TGTGCCAGCAGCTCAGGACTTCAAAGGGCCTACGAGCAGTACTTC. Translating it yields CASSSGLQRAYEQYF.

CDR3 residues: CASRKLQGLGYEQYF. The CDR3 nucleotides read TGTGCCAGCCGTAAACTACAGGGTCTGGGCTACGAGCAGTACTTC. V gene TRBV21-1 combines with J gene TRBJ2-7; TRBD1, the table's D call, lacks a check against the DNA. TRBV21-1 is recorded as a pseudogene. The CDR3 contains 15 residues.

The chain's CDR3 is CSVEDAQVDTQYF. CDR3 nucleotides: TGCAGCGTTGAAGACGCTCAAGTAGATACGCAGTATTTT. V gene TRBV29-1 combines with J gene TRBJ2-3, with D unresolved. The CDR3 consists of 13 residues. CDR1 SQVTM and CDR2 ANQGSEA come from the germline V gene. The V end was cut by 0 bases, the J end by 5 bases, with 9 bases between.

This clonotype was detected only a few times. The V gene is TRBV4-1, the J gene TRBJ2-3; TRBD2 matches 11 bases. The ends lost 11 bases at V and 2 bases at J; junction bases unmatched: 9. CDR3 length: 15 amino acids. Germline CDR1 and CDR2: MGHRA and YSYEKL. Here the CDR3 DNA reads TGCGCCTGTCGGCGACTAGCGGGACCCACAGATACGCAGTATTTT. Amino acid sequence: CACRRLAGPTDTQYF.

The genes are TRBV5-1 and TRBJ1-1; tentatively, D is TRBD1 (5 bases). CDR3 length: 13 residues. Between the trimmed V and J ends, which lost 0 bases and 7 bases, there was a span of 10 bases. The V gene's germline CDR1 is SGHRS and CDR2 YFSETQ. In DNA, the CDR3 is TGCGCCAGCAGCTTGGCGGAGGGGATTGAAGCTTTCTTT. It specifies CASSLAEGIEAFF.

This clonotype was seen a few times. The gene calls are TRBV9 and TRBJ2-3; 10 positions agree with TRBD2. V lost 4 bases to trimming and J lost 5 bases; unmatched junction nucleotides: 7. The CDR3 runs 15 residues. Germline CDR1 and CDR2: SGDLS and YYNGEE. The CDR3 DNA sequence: TGTGCCAGCAGCCCCCTAGCGGGAGAGGGAGATACGCAGTATTTT. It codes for CASSPLAGEGDTQYF.

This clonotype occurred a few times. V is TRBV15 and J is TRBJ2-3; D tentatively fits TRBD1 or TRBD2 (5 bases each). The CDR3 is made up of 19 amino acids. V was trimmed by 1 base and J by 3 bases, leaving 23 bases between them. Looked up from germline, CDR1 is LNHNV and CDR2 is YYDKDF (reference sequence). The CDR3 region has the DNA TGTGCCACCAGCAGAGGGGCCTCGGTCTGGGGGACGGGGACAGATACGCAGTATTTT. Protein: CATSRGASVWGTGTDTQYF.

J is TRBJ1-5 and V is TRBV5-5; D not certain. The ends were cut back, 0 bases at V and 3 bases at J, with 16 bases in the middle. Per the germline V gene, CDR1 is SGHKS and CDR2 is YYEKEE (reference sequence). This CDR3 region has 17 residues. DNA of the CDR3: TGTGCCAGCAGCTTGGGTTCGCCAACGAACCACAATCAGCCCCAGCATTTT. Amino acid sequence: CASSLGSPTNHNQPQHF.

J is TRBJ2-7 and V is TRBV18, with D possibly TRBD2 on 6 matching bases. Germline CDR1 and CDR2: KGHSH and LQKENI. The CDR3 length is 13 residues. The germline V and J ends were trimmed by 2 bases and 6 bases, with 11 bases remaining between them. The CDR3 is CASSPDGRGEQYF. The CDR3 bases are TGTGCCAGCTCACCAGACGGGCGGGGCGAGCAGTACTTC.